This paragraph covers one TCR beta chain sequence. This CDR3 has 14 residues. In germline, CDR1 is MNHNS, CDR2 SASEGT. Trimming cost V 7 bases and J 1 base; bases outside gene matches: 3. The sample comes from a study of T-cell reconstitution after alpha-beta-depleted transplantation in children. TCRbeta library preparation incorporated unique molecular identifiers. MiXCR was run by TCRdb on the PCR reads, yielding one entry per CDR3 protein. The table lists 450,000 to 600,000 distinct CDR3 sequences, 32% of them singletons. The clonotype was recovered from a human donor who donated a stem cell graft to a child with aplastic anemia. V and J are TRBV6-1 and TRBJ2-5, with 10 bases fitting TRBD1. The material was PBMCs from the stem cell graft donor, obtained from the stem cell graft. CDR3 DNA: TGTGCCAGCAATAGGGACAGGGGCCAAGAGACCCAGTACTTC. This gives the protein CASNRDRGQETQYF.